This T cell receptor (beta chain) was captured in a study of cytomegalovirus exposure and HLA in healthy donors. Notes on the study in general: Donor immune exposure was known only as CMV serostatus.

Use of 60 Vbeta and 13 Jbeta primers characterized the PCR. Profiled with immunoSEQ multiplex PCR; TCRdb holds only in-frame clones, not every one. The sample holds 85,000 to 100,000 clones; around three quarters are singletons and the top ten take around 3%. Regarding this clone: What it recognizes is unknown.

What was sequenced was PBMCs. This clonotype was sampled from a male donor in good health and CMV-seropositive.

CDR3 in amino acids: CASSLGARRTTDTQYF. The CDR3 coding sequence is TGTGCCAGCAGCTTGGGGGCCAGGAGGACCACAGATACGCAGTATTTT. The J gene is TRBJ2-3, the V gene TRBV5-4; D possibly corresponds to TRBD2 (5 bases). V lost 0 bases to trimming and J lost 2 bases, with 13 bases between them. In germline, CDR1 is SGHNT, CDR2 YYREEE (reference sequence). This CDR3 has 16 residues.